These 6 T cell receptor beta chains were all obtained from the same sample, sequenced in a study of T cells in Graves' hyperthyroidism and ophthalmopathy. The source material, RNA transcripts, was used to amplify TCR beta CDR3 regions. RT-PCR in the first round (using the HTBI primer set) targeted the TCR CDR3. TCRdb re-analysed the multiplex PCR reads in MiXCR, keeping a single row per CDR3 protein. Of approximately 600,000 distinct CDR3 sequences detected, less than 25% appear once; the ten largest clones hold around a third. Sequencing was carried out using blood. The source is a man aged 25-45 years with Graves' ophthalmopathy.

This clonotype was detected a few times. This chain's CDR3 is CSARPLGLAHEQFF. CDR3 DNA: TGCAGTGCTAGACCCCTAGGACTAGCCCATGAGCAGTTCTTC. This chain uses TRBV20-1 with TRBJ2-1; the match to TRBD2 covers 8 bases. Germline V gene data show CDR1 as DFQATT and CDR2 as SNEGSKA (reference sequence). The CDR3 runs to 14 residues. Trimming cost V 2 bases and J 8 bases; bases outside gene matches: 8.

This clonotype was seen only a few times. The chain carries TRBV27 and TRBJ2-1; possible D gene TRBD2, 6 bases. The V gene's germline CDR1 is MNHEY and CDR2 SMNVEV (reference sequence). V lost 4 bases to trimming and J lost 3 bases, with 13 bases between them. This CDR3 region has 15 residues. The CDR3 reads CASSSIADFYNEQFF. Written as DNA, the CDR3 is TGTGCCAGCAGTTCAATAGCGGACTTCTACAATGAGCAGTTCTTC.

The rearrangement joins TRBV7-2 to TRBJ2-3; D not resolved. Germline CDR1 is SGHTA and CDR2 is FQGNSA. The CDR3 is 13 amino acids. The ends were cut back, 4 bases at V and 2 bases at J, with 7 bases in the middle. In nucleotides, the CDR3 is TGTGCCAGCAGCTCGACACCCACAGATACGCAGTATTTT. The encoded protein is CASSSTPTDTQYF.

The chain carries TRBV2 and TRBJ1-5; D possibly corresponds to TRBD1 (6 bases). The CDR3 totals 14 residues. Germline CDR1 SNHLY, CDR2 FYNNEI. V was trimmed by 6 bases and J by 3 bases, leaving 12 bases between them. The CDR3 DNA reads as TGTGCCAGCAGGCAAGGGGGACCCAATCAGCCCCAGCATTTT. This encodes CASRQGGPNQPQHF.

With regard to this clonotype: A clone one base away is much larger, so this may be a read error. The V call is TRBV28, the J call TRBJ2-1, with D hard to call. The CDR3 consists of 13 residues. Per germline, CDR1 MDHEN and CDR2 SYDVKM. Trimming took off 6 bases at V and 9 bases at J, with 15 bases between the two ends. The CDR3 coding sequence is TGTGCCAGCAGCCAGATTCGGTTCAGTGAGCAGTTCTTC. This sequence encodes CASSQIRFSEQFF.

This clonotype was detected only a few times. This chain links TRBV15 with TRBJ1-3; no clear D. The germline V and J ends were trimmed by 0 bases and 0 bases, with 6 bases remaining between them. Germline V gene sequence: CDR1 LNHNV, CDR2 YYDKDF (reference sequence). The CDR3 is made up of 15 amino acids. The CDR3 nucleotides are TGTGCCACCAGCAGAGATCTGCCCTCTGGAAACACCATATATTTT. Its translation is CATSRDLPSGNTIYF.